These 25 T cell receptor beta chains came from one sample sequenced in a study of T cells in Graves' hyperthyroidism and ophthalmopathy (dated by TCRdb to the late 2010s). Receptors were amplified or captured by multiplex PCR. Sequencing used an Illumina HiSeq 2000. The TCR beta CDR3 regions were amplified from the RNA transcripts. The first round of RT-PCR for the TCR CDR3 was performed with the HTBI primer set and the Qiagen OneStep RT-PCR kit. TCRdb trimmed the raw reads at Q25, called clones with MiXCR and kept productive beta chains. One record per CDR3 amino acid sequence lists the most common genes and DNA. The sample table records roughly 200,000 distinct CDR3 sequences; around 17% of these occur just once. Of the sample, around 48% is held by the ten largest clones. The sequencing input was blood. These receptors were obtained from a woman aged 45-60 years with Graves' hyperthyroidism.

This clonotype came up a few times. A much bigger clone sits one base away, suggesting this may be a read error. This sequence joins TRBV20-1 and TRBJ1-1; no reliable D call. This CDR3 comprises 11 residues. Deletions cut 7 bases from V and 1 base from J, with 7 bases between. Germline V gene data show CDR1 as DFQATT and CDR2 as SNEGSKA (reference sequence). The CDR3 here is CSVAGNTEAFF. In DNA form, the CDR3 reads TGCAGTGTGGCGGGGAACACTGAAGCTTTCTTT.

This clonotype was found a few times. The rearrangement uses TRBV6-1 and TRBJ2-7; a weak D match, TRBD1 (6 bases). Germline V CDR1 and CDR2: MNHNS, SASEGT. The CDR3 is made up of 14 amino acids. V was clipped by 5 bases and J by 4 bases, with 15 bases between them. CDR3 in DNA: TGTGCCAGCAGTACCCGGGACATACGGTACGAGCAGTACTTC. Its protein is CASSTRDIRYEQYF.

This clonotype was seen ten or more times. This sequence joins TRBV6-6 and TRBJ2-1, with 7 bases aligning to TRBD2. CDR1 is MNHNY and CDR2 is SVGAGI in the germline V gene (reference sequence). Germline trimming cut 2 bases from V and 6 bases from J; bases unmatched to any gene: 7. The CDR3 is 15 residues long. CDR3 nucleotides: TGTGCCAGCAGTTACCTTGCGGGAGAAGGCAATGAGCAGTTCTTC. This encodes CASSYLAGEGNEQFF.

This rearrangement joins TRBV28 to TRBJ2-3, with 9 bases lining up with TRBD2. Unmatched junction bases numbered 9, after V lost 9 bases and J lost 2 bases. CDR1 and CDR2 (germline): MDHEN, SYDVKM. This CDR3 is 15 amino acids long. CDR3 amino acids: CASHKAGGTTDTQYF. For the CDR3, the DNA is TGTGCCAGTCACAAAGCGGGAGGAACCACAGATACGCAGTATTTT.

This clonotype was counted a few times. This may be a read error, as it is one base from a much larger clone. The chain uses TRBV6-5 and TRBJ2-7; 7 nucleotides line up with TRBD2. Germline assignment: CDR1 MNHEY and CDR2 SVGAGI. The CDR3 runs 15 residues. This chain's CDR3 is CASGYLGGAGYEQYF. The CDR3 DNA follows: TGTGCCAGCGGTTACTTGGGAGGGGCAGGTTACGAGCAGTACTTC.

For this clonotype: One end of the junction varies from germline; a read error may be responsible. The chain combines TRBV7-8 with TRBJ1-1; weak D call: TRBD1 (5 bases). Germline V CDR1 and CDR2: SGHVS, FQNEAQ. The CDR3 consists of 13 residues. The CDR3, as DNA: TGCGCCAGCAGCTTAGAGACAGTTTATGAAGCTTTCTTT. Translation gives CASSLETVYEAFF.

The chain employs TRBV30 and TRBJ2-1; TRBD2 aligns across 14 bases. Looked up from germline, CDR1 is GTSNPN and CDR2 is SVGIG (reference sequence). The CDR3 loop spans 16 amino acids. V lost 3 bases and J lost 10; bases outside the gene matches: 11. The CDR3 nucleotides read TGTGCCTGGAGAGCGACTAGCGGGAGGGCCGACGGCGAGCAGTTCTTC. It codes for CAWRATSGRADGEQFF.

This clonotype came up many times. The rearrangement joins TRBV2 to TRBJ1-4; no clear D. Germline V gene lookup returns CDR1 SNHLY and CDR2 FYNNEI. V lost 5 bases and J lost 7, with 5 bases in between. The CDR3 runs 11 residues. The CDR3 nucleotides read TGTGCCAGCAGTATAGGTGAAAAACTGTTTTTT. Residues: CASSIGEKLFF.

V and J are TRBV5-1 and TRBJ2-5; 12 bases are shared with TRBD2. The CDR3 spans 16 residues. V was clipped by 4 bases and J by 0 bases; unmatched bases: 4. The germline CDR1 and CDR2 sequences are SGHRS and YFSETQ. The CDR3 loop is CASSAGLAGYQETQYF. The CDR3 DNA is TGCGCCAGCAGCGCCGGACTAGCGGGGTACCAAGAGACCCAGTACTTC. The variable domain in full, with the rest retrieved from reference TRBV5-1 and TRBJ2-5, is KAGVTQTPRYLIKTRGQQVTLSCSPISGHRSVSWYQQTPGQGLQFLFEYFSETQRNKGNFPGRFSGRQFSNSRSEMNVSTLELGDSALYLCASSAGLAGYQETQYFGPGTRLLVL.

This clonotype was observed at least ten times. This chain links TRBV7-8 with TRBJ2-3; TRBD1 matches at 9 bases. This CDR3 is 13 amino acids long. The V gene end was trimmed by 7 bases and the J gene end by 10 bases; junction bases not matched to a gene: 9. Per the germline V gene, CDR1 is SGHVS and CDR2 is FQNEAQ. Here the CDR3 DNA reads TGTGCCAGCAATCCAGTTGGGACAGGGTCGCAGTATTTT. Protein sequence: CASNPVGTGSQYF.

This clonotype showed up many times. This rearrangement joins TRBV7-8 to TRBJ2-7; 7 bases are a match to TRBD2. CDR3 length equals 17 residues. V lost 5 bases and J lost 7; bases outside the gene matches: 20. Germline lookup yields CDR1 SGHVS and CDR2 FQNEAQ. The CDR3 DNA reads TGTGCCAGCAGCCCAATTCTTCGGAGGCGGGAGCCCCGGGAGCAGTACTTC. This sequence encodes CASSPILRRREPREQYF.

The rearrangement uses TRBV9 and TRBJ1-3; 7 bases line up with TRBD1. The CDR3 spans 17 residues. From germline, CDR1 is SGDLS and CDR2 YYNGEE. The V gene end was trimmed by 3 bases and the J gene end by 0 bases; junction bases not matched to a gene: 9. As DNA, the CDR3 is TGTGCCAGCAGCGAGCAAAAGAGGACAGGCTCTGGAAACACCATATATTTT. This codes for CASSEQKRTGSGNTIYF.

This clonotype has a count of ten or more. The genes are TRBV12-3 or TRBV12-4 and TRBJ2-1; D may correspond to TRBD1 or TRBD2 (8 bases each). V lost 7 bases and J 9 bases, leaving 25 bases between the germline ends. This CDR3 has 16 residues. The CDR3 nucleotides read TGTGCCAGCACTCCCCCGCCCGGGAGGGGGACAGGTGAGCAGTTCTTC. It is translated as CASTPPPGRGTGEQFF.

A few counts support this clonotype. V usage is TRBV6-5 and J usage is TRBJ1-2; unclear D gene. The germline gives CDR1 MNHEY, CDR2 SVGAGI. V was cut by 0 bases and J by 3 bases, with 11 bases left in between. The CDR3 is 15 residues long. DNA for the CDR3: TGTGCCAGCAGTTACTCCCCTTCGCGGGACTATGGCTACACCTTC. It yields the protein CASSYSPSRDYGYTF.

The genes are TRBV12-3 or TRBV12-4 and TRBJ2-1; 14 nucleotides agree with TRBD2. With V trimmed by 5 bases and J by 9 bases, 6 bases remained unmatched. This CDR3 contains 15 residues. In DNA form, the CDR3 reads TGTGCCAGCAGTCAACCGGGACTAGCGGGAGTTGAGCAGTTCTTC. Residues: CASSQPGLAGVEQFF.

As concerns this clonotype: A read error may explain this, as a much larger clone is one base away. The rearrangement links TRBV7-2 to TRBJ2-7; D may correspond to TRBD1 or TRBD2 (5 bases each). V dropped 10 bases and J dropped 3 bases, with 16 bases sitting between them. Germline V CDR1 and CDR2: SGHTA, FQGNSA. CDR3 length equals 13 residues. The chain's CDR3 is CAKRAGASYEQYF. In nucleotides, the CDR3 is TGTGCCAAACGCGCCGGGGCGAGCTACGAGCAGTACTTC.

This clonotype was counted ten times or more. The chain has TRBV28 and TRBJ2-3, with D possibly TRBD2 on 5 matching bases. Trimming cost V 6 bases and J 6 bases, with 16 bases left between them. The germline CDR1 and CDR2 sequences are MDHEN and SYDVKM. CDR3 size: 14 residues. CDR3 residues: CASSETSLGDTQYF. The CDR3 nucleotides are TGTGCCAGCAGCGAGACCTCACTAGGCGATACGCAGTATTTT.

There are a few counts of this clonotype. This sequence joins TRBV27 and TRBJ2-7; TRBD1 is a possible D gene (6 bases). This CDR3 comprises 14 residues. The V end lost 8 bases, the J end lost 4 bases, and 18 bases lay between the germline ends. The V gene's germline CDR1 is MNHEY and CDR2 SMNVEV (reference sequence). CDR3 coding DNA: TGTGCCAGCTCTTCTATTACAGGGCTTTACGAGCAGTACTTC. It translates to CASSSITGLYEQYF.

The table lists this clonotype with many counts. CDR3 bases: TGCAGCTCATCAGGGGGATTGGATACGCAGTATTTT. Translating it yields CSSSGGLDTQYF. This chain joins TRBV29-1 and TRBJ2-3; the match to TRBD1 covers 7 bases. J was trimmed by 6 bases and V by 8 bases; bases with no gene match: 8. Germline-derived CDR1 and CDR2 are SQVTM and ANQGSEA. There are 12 residues in the CDR3.

Concerning this clonotype: One end of the junction does not line up with germline, which may come from a read error. The chain has TRBV29-1 and TRBJ2-1; the match to TRBD2 covers 12 bases. This CDR3 spans 15 amino acids. Germline CDR1 SQVTM, CDR2 ANQGSEA. The CDR3 nucleotides are TGCAGCGCCCCCGGGACTAGCGGGCTACCCAATCAGCAGTTCTTC. Translation: CSAPGTSGLPNQQFF.

The rearrangement joins TRBV6-9 to TRBJ2-7, with 10 bases fitting TRBD2. Germline V gene sequence: CDR1 MNHGY, CDR2 SVAAGI. The CDR3 extends over 16 amino acids. Germline trimming cut 7 bases from V and 3 bases from J; bases unmatched to any gene: 12. The CDR3 reads CASNYRGTSEYYEQYF. Written as DNA, the CDR3 is TGTGCCAGCAATTACCGCGGGACTAGCGAGTACTACGAGCAGTACTTC.

In its sample, this clonotype was seen many times. This chain joins TRBV9 and TRBJ2-1, with unresolved D. CDR1 SGDLS and CDR2 YYNGEE come from the germline V gene. CDR3 length: 16 amino acids. V lost 0 bases and J lost 0, with 10 bases in between. CDR3 protein: CASSVAGARSYNEQFF. CDR3 DNA sequence: TGTGCCAGCAGCGTAGCCGGAGCCCGCTCCTACAATGAGCAGTTCTTC.

The sample holds a few counts of this clonotype. Without the conserved terminal phenylalanine or tryptophan, this CDR3 likely stems from a read error. The chain employs TRBV7-8 and TRBJ1-1, with D possibly TRBD1 on 5 matching bases. The CDR3 runs to 16 residues. V was pared by 2 bases and J by 0 bases, with 13 bases between. In germline, CDR1 is SGHVS, CDR2 FQNEAQ. CDR3 sequence reads: CASSLPGTVMNTEAFL. In nucleotides, the CDR3 is TGTGCCAGCAGCTTACCAGGGACCGTTATGAACACTGAAGCTTTCCTT.

The chain combines TRBV6-1 with TRBJ1-5; D is unclear. The germline gives CDR1 MNHNS, CDR2 SASEGT. The CDR3 extends over 17 amino acids. Trimming took off 3 bases at V and 0 bases at J, with 15 bases between the two ends. For the CDR3, the DNA is TGTGCCAGCAGTGACTCTTTAAAGCAGCATAGCAATCAGCCCCAGCATTTT. Its protein is CASSDSLKQHSNQPQHF.

This clonotype was detected ten times or more. The J gene is TRBJ1-1, the V gene TRBV5-5, with 10 bases fitting TRBD1. This CDR3 is built from 15 residues. The ends lost 4 bases at V and 4 bases at J; junction bases unmatched: 7. CDR1 and CDR2 from the germline V gene are SGHKS and YYEKEE (reference sequence). The CDR3 spells CASSPRTGGITEAFF. The CDR3 region has the DNA TGTGCCAGCAGCCCTCGGACAGGGGGGATCACTGAAGCTTTCTTT.